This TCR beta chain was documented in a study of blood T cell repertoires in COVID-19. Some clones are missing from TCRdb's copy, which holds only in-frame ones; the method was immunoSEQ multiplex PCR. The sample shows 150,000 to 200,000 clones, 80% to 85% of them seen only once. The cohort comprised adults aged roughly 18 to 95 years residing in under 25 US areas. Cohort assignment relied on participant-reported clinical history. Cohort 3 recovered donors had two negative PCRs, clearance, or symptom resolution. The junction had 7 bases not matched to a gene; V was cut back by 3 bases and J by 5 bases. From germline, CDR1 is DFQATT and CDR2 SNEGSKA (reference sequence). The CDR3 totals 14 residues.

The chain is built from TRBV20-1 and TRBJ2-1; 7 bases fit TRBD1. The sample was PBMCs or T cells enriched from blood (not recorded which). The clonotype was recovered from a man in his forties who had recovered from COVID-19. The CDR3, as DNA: TGCAGTGCTAGTCGCCGGGACAGAAACAATGAGCAGTTCTTC. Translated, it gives CSASRRDRNNEQFF.